Listed here are 10 T cell receptor beta chains from one sample, sequenced in a study of glioma-infiltrating T cells. Using RNA template, CDR3s of TCR alpha and beta were amplified with iRepertoire arm-PCR. MiXCR, run by TCRdb on the multiplex PCR reads, gives a single entry per CDR3 protein. Of around 350,000 distinct CDR3 sequences in the sample, 41% were seen once. The sample was glioma tissue, nonneoplastic brain tissue, or PBMCs (not recorded which). All receptors derive from a human donor with low-grade glioma or glioblastoma, undergoing nonglioma brain surgery, or in good health (not recorded which).

This clonotype was seen at least ten times. The rearrangement joins TRBV15 to TRBJ1-5, with D unresolved. CDR1 is LNHNV, CDR2 YYDKDF, per germline (reference sequence). V lost 0 bases and J 5 bases, leaving 5 bases between the germline ends. This CDR3 is built from 13 residues. The CDR3 nucleotides read TGTGCCACCAGCAGAGATCTCGATCAGCCCCAGCATTTT. Translating gives CATSRDLDQPQHF.

The rearrangement joins TRBV2 to TRBJ2-5; unclear D gene. Trimming cost V 7 bases and J 2 bases, with 17 bases left between them. The germline V gene has CDR1 SNHLY and CDR2 FYNNEI. This CDR3 comprises 15 residues. CDR3 nucleotide sequence: TGTGCCAGCACTCAAGGGTGGGCAGAACAAGAGACCCAGTACTTC. Its protein is CASTQGWAEQETQYF.

This chain links TRBV7-2 with TRBJ1-2; perhaps TRBD1 as D (6 bases). The CDR3 runs to 16 residues. Germline CDR1 is SGHTA and CDR2 is FQGNSA. V gave up 6 bases and J gave up 3 bases, with 20 bases separating them. CDR3 DNA: TGTGCCAGCAGTGAAAGGAACAGGGACCCCTACTATGGCTACACCTTC. Translation gives CASSERNRDPYYGYTF.

The chain couples TRBV7-3 to TRBJ1-1; D ambiguous. Per the germline V gene, CDR1 is SGHTA and CDR2 is FQGTGA. This CDR3 contains 14 residues. Trimming removed 4 bases from V and 5 bases from J, with 14 bases in between. The CDR3 nucleotides are TGTGCCAGCAGCTCCGAGGCCCTGGAGACTGAAGCTTTCTTT. Amino acid sequence: CASSSEALETEAFF. The variable domain in full, completed from reference TRBV7-3 and TRBJ1-1, reads GAGVSQTPSNKVTEKGKYVELRCDPISGHTALYWYRQSLGQGPEFLIYFQGTGAADDSGLPNDRFFAVRPEGSVSTLKIQRTERGDSAVYLCASSSEALETEAFFGQGTRLTVV.

The chain combines TRBV27 with TRBJ1-4; D remains unclear. The V gene lost 3 bases and the J gene lost 6 bases, with 11 bases spanning the gap. Germline V gives CDR1 MNHEY, CDR2 SMNVEV (reference sequence). This CDR3 contains 14 residues. The CDR3 reads CASSFVGGYEKLFF. CDR3 nucleotides: TGTGCCAGCAGTTTCGTCGGTGGGTATGAAAAACTGTTTTTT.

The chain combines TRBV25-1 with TRBJ2-5, with TRBD2 as a possible D gene (5 bases). In germline, CDR1 is MGHDK, CDR2 SYGVNS. This CDR3 is 15 amino acids long. Deletions cut 3 bases from V and 1 base from J, with 12 bases between. As DNA, the CDR3 is TGTGCCAGCAGTGATAGAAGGAGGCCCCAAGAGACCCAGTACTTC. Translated: CASSDRRRPQETQYF.

This clonotype has only a few counts. The chain carries TRBV19 and TRBJ2-5, with TRBD1 identical over 7 bases. Germline CDR1 LNHDA, CDR2 SQIVND (reference sequence). The CDR3 runs to 14 residues. V shed 4 bases, J shed 2 bases, and the junction held 4 bases outside the gene matches. The CDR3 nucleotides are TGTGCCAGTAGTACCGGGACAGTACAAGAGACCCAGTACTTC. Translating gives CASSTGTVQETQYF.

The CDR3 protein is CASTSGLAYEQYF. In nucleotides, the CDR3 is TGTGCCAGCACCTCGGGCCTAGCCTACGAGCAGTACTTC. The chain couples TRBV28 to TRBJ2-7; D unclear. The CDR3 has 13 amino acids. The ends were cut back, 7 bases at V and 2 bases at J, with 12 bases in the middle. Per germline, CDR1 MDHEN and CDR2 SYDVKM.

This clonotype was seen a few times. The V call is TRBV20-1, the J call TRBJ2-3; 9 bases map to TRBD1. Looked up from germline, CDR1 is DFQATT and CDR2 is SNEGSKA (reference sequence). Germline trimming cut 5 bases from V and 7 bases from J; bases unmatched to any gene: 7. CDR3 length: 13 amino acids. The CDR3 DNA follows: TGCAGTGCTGTCGGACAGGGGCTACATACGCAGTATTTT. Its protein product is CSAVGQGLHTQYF.

This chain links TRBV4-1 with TRBJ1-1; the D is unclear. The V end was cut by 1 base, the J end by 2 bases, with 11 bases between. This CDR3 is built from 15 residues. CDR1 is MGHRA, CDR2 YSYEKL, per germline. CDR3 sequence (DNA): TGCGCCAGCAGCCAAGCTTCGCACGTAAACACTGAAGCTTTCTTT. Amino acid sequence: CASSQASHVNTEAFF.